This passage covers 7 T cell receptor beta chains from one sample sequenced in a study of OX40 agonist ivuxolimab in advanced cancers. Measured with immunoSEQ multiplex PCR; TCRdb has only the in-frame clones, and not every one. The profile shows over 95,000 clones, about 96% of them singletons. The material sequenced was CD4+ or CD8+ T cells sorted from blood, taken in a trial of the OX40 agonist ivuxolimab. The receptors come from an adult with an advanced solid tumor such as melanoma, head and neck, liver or kidney cancer.

CDR3 DNA: TGTGCCAGCAGCTCTACCGGGACTCTAGAGACCCAGTACTTC. This sequence encodes CASSSTGTLETQYF. The chain uses TRBV7-6 and TRBJ2-5; TRBD2 might be the D (6 bases). Germline V gives CDR1 SGHVS, CDR2 FNYEAQ. The length of the CDR3 is 14 residues. V lost 4 bases to trimming and J lost 4 bases, with 13 bases between them.

This clone was seen only once. CDR3 in amino acids: CASSASSTDTQYF. CDR3 nucleotides: TGTGCCAGCAGCGCGTCTAGCACAGATACGCAGTATTTT. The chain recombines TRBV9 with TRBJ2-3; D unclear. CDR1 and CDR2 from the germline V gene are SGDLS and YYNGEE. The CDR3 totals 13 residues. The V end lost 3 bases, the J end lost 0 bases, and 5 bases lay between the germline ends.

V and J are TRBV5-1 and TRBJ2-3, with TRBD1 matching 8 bases. CDR1 is SGHRS and CDR2 is YFSETQ in the germline V gene. V lost 4 bases, J lost 3 bases, and 13 bases stayed unmatched. The CDR3 is 17 residues long. The CDR3: CASSPTPTGGLTDTQYF. The CDR3 DNA reads as TGCGCCAGCAGCCCCACACCAACAGGGGGTCTGACAGATACGCAGTATTTT.

The chain has TRBV7-2 and TRBJ2-1; TRBD2 agrees at 10 bases. V lost 5 bases to trimming and J lost 8 bases; unmatched junction nucleotides: 15. The CDR3 length is 17 residues. Per the germline V gene, CDR1 is SGHTA and CDR2 is FQGNSA. CDR3 coding DNA: TGTGCCAGCAGCATAACGCCATCGGGACTAGCGAACGATGAGCAGTTCTTC. Encoded protein: CASSITPSGLANDEQFF.

The chain carries TRBV28 and TRBJ2-2; 7 positions match TRBD1. The germline CDR1 and CDR2 sequences are MDHEN and SYDVKM. Losses at the gene ends were 6 bases for V and 4 bases for J; bases not matched to a gene: 14. CDR3 length: 17 amino acids. The CDR3 DNA reads TGTGCCAGCAGCCCCAGCGAGGGGGCGCTTATCACCGGGGAGCTGTTTTTT. Its translation is CASSPSEGALITGELFF.

The chain couples TRBV19 to TRBJ2-7; 10 nucleotides match TRBD2. The CDR3 extends over 16 amino acids. V was clipped by 6 bases and J by 0 bases; unmatched bases: 8. CDR1 and CDR2 (germline): LNHDA, SQIVND (reference sequence). The DNA of the CDR3 is TGTGCCAGTAGCCCCTTACTAGCGGGATACTCCTACGAGCAGTACTTC. Encoded protein: CASSPLLAGYSYEQYF.

The genes are TRBV25-1 and TRBJ2-1; D tentatively fits TRBD1 or TRBD2 (5 bases each). Germline CDR1 MGHDK, CDR2 SYGVNS. V lost 1 base and J 3 bases, leaving 10 bases between the germline ends. The CDR3 length is 15 residues. The CDR3 region has the DNA TGTGCCAGCAGTGAATTGGGGGACCTCTACAATGAGCAGTTCTTC. It encodes CASSELGDLYNEQFF.